This TCR beta chain is drawn from a study of T-cell memory formation after mild COVID-19. The CDR3 contains 14 residues. Trimming shortened V by 3 bases and J by 6 bases, and 12 bases separated the two germline ends. The germline gives CDR1 SGDLS, CDR2 YYNGEE. This clonotype was observed many times. TCRdb used MiXCR to reprocess the 5' RACE reads, holding one entry per CDR3 protein. Seen here are 400,000 to 450,000 distinct CDR3 sequences, approximately 18% observed once, and the top ten hold about 22%. V gene TRBV9 combines with J gene TRBJ2-2, with D perhaps matching TRBD2 (6 bases). This clonotype originated in a man younger than 35 who had mild COVID-19 (a few samples of this study predate the infection). Cell type and time point are not known. Sequenced input: PBMCs or a T cell subset sorted from them (not recorded which). The CDR3: CASSAGTVPGELFF. In DNA, the CDR3 is TGTGCCAGCAGCGCCGGGACTGTTCCCGGGGAGCTGTTTTTT.